This T cell receptor beta chain was identified during a study of beta chain features in type 1 diabetes. Study-wide results and caveats: Whatever favoring of shorter templates PCR might show would apply equally to patients and controls. In every one of the four CD4+ subsets, TCRB CDR3s were moderately but significantly shorter in Type 1 diabetes patients.

The V end lost 0 bases, the J end lost 5 bases, and 13 bases lay between the germline ends. This CDR3 is 15 amino acids long. Germline lookup yields CDR1 SGHTA and CDR2 FQGNSA. This clone was counted ten times or more. The antigen is unknown. Expressed TCRB transcripts were sequenced because the isolated RNA had all been reverse transcribed beforehand. Sequencing used immunoSEQ multiplex PCR; TCRdb keeps in-frame clones, though not all of them. The profile shows 140,000 or so clones, about 13% of them singletons. Sequenced sample: central memory CD4+ T cells from blood. This sequence originates from a man younger than 30 with type 1 diabetes. The chain couples TRBV7-2 to TRBJ2-5; possibly TRBD2 for D (6 bases). CDR3 loop: CASSLAGGAGETQYF. DNA for the CDR3: TGTGCCAGCAGCTTAGCCGGAGGGGCAGGGGAGACCCAGTACTTC.